These T cell receptor beta chains were read from a single sample in a study of blood T cell repertoires in COVID-19. Assay: immunoSEQ multiplex PCR; the TCRdb copy retains only in-frame clones and omits some. Among more than 200,000 clones listed, around 84% were seen once. Material for sequencing was peripheral blood. These receptor sequences come from a man between 60 and 70 years old with acute or convalescent COVID-19. Both conserved end residues are part of each CDR3. A D gene is named only where the DNA matches it firmly. The listing skips clone size in some rows; elsewhere it reads once, few, many or a size class.

abundance	d_gene	len	v_gene	j_gene	CDR3aa	CDR3nt
NA	NA	13	TRBV28	TRBJ2-3	CASSGGITDTQYF	TGTGCCAGCTCGGGGGGCATAACAGATACGCAGTATTTT
NA	TRBD1	14	TRBV10-3	TRBJ2-5	CAISDRTGVETQYF	TGTGCCATCAGTGATCGGACAGGGGTGGAGACCCAGTACTTC
NA	TRBD2	16	TRBV27	TRBJ2-7	CASSSQGLAGKYEQYF	TGTGCCAGCAGTTCCCAGGGACTAGCGGGGAAATACGAGCAGTACTTC
NA	NA	15	TRBV18	TRBJ2-7	CASSEREDWGGEQYF	TGTGCCAGCTCCGAAAGGGAGGACTGGGGTGGCGAGCAGTACTTC
NA	TRBD1	13	TRBV18	TRBJ1-6	CASSPDRVSPLHF	TGTGCCAGCTCACCAGACAGGGTTTCACCCCTCCACTTT
NA	TRBD1	14	TRBV5-6	TRBJ1-3	CASSRTGAENTIYF	TGTGCCAGCAGCCGGACAGGGGCGGAAAACACCATATATTTT
NA	TRBD2	18	TRBV18	TRBJ2-6	CASSPQGTSGSGANVLTF	TGTGCCAGCTCACCACAAGGGACTAGCGGGTCTGGGGCCAACGTCCTGACTTTC
NA	NA	15	TRBV5-6	TRBJ1-2	CASSLGTRRNYGYTF	TGTGCCAGCAGCTTGGGGACAAGAAGGAACTATGGCTACACCTTC
NA	TRBD1	14	TRBV19	TRBJ2-7	CASSEGQASYEQYF	TGTGCCAGTAGTGAAGGACAGGCGTCCTACGAGCAGTACTTC
NA	NA	14	TRBV24-1	TRBJ2-3	CATSDFPLTDTQYF	TGTGCCACCAGTGATTTTCCTCTCACAGATACGCAGTATTTT
NA	TRBD1	15	TRBV10-2	TRBJ1-5	CASSDEQGSNQPQHF	TGCGCCAGCAGTGACGAACAGGGGAGCAATCAGCCCCAGCATTTT
NA	NA	13	TRBV28	TRBJ2-3	CASSLPGTDTQYF	TGTGCCAGCAGTTTGCCGGGGACAGATACGCAGTATTTT
NA	NA	15	TRBV5-1	TRBJ2-3	CASTGGTGSTDTQYF	TGCGCCAGCACCGGGGGAACGGGCAGCACAGATACGCAGTATTTT
NA	TRBD2	18	TRBV11-2	TRBJ2-4	CASSPEGLAGEAKNIQYF	TGTGCCAGCAGCCCCGAGGGACTAGCGGGAGAGGCCAAAAACATTCAGTACTTC
few	TRBD2	16	TRBV19	TRBJ2-7	CASSSPRLAGVYEQYF	TGTGCCAGTAGTAGCCCCAGACTAGCGGGAGTGTACGAGCAGTACTTC
once	TRBD2	12	TRBV19	TRBJ2-3	CARREGSDTQYF	TGTGCCAGACGGGAGGGTTCAGATACGCAGTATTTT
NA	TRBD2	14	TRBV11-3	TRBJ2-7	CASSFGRGSYEQYF	TGTGCCAGCAGCTTTGGGAGGGGCTCCTACGAGCAGTACTTC
NA	NA	14	TRBV6-5	TRBJ1-1	CASSYSSPGTEAFF	TGTGCCAGCAGTTACAGTTCGCCGGGGACTGAAGCTTTCTTT
NA	NA	20	TRBV1	TRBJ2-3	CTSSFRRPSTSGGGTDTQYF	TGCACCAGCAGTTTCCGTCGCCCGTCGACTAGCGGGGGGGGCACAGATACGCAGTATTTT
few	NA	14	TRBV18	TRBJ2-2	CASSPLQEGGELFF	TGTGCCAGCTCACCACTACAGGAGGGCGGGGAGCTGTTTTTT
NA	TRBD2	15	TRBV5-1	TRBJ2-7	CASSLAGGRTYEQYF	TGCGCCAGCAGCTTGGCAGGCGGGAGGACCTACGAGCAGTACTTC
NA	NA	18	TRBV7-8	TRBJ1-4	CASSPGPHFRGKNEKLFF	TGTGCCAGCAGCCCCGGACCACACTTTAGGGGGAAAAATGAAAAACTGTTTTTT
NA	NA	16	TRBV19	TRBJ1-5	CASSIDWGGGNQPQHF	TGTGCCAGTAGTATTGATTGGGGGGGAGGCAATCAGCCCCAGCATTTT
NA	NA	15	TRBV5-1	TRBJ2-2	CASSLQTPNTGELFF	TGCGCCAGCAGCTTACAGACACCGAACACCGGGGAGCTGTTTTTT
once	NA	16	TRBV9	TRBJ1-6	CASSLRWSSYNSPLHF	TGTGCCAGCAGCTTGAGATGGAGCTCCTATAATTCACCCCTCCACTTT
NA	NA	13	TRBV7-2	TRBJ1-2	CASSSPGIYGYTF	TGTGCCAGCAGCTCCCCGGGGATCTATGGCTACACCTTC
NA	NA	17	TRBV29-1	TRBJ1-5	CSVEGRESQNSNQPQHF	TGCAGCGTTGAAGGCAGGGAATCCCAGAATAGCAATCAGCCCCAGCATTTT
NA	TRBD1	16	TRBV30	TRBJ2-3	CAWSPTGDRRSDTQYF	TGTGCCTGGAGTCCGACAGGGGATCGTAGGTCAGATACGCAGTATTTT
few	NA	13	TRBV12-3/TRBV12-4	TRBJ1-5	CASSFSQDQPQHF	TGTGCCAGCAGTTTCAGCCAGGATCAGCCCCAGCATTTT
NA	TRBD1	18	TRBV27	TRBJ2-7	CASSPAPPGQGFPYEQYF	TGTGCCAGCAGTCCGGCACCCCCGGGACAGGGGTTTCCCTACGAGCAGTACTTC
NA	NA	15	TRBV4-3	TRBJ2-7	CASSQVQRGPYEQYF	TGCGCCAGCAGCCAAGTTCAGAGAGGGCCCTACGAGCAGTACTTC
NA	NA	13	TRBV24-1	TRBJ1-5	CATYQGLGQPQHF	TGTGCCACGTATCAGGGGCTTGGGCAGCCCCAGCATTTT
NA	NA	14	TRBV6-5	TRBJ1-5	CASSYMSGDQPQHF	TGTGCCAGCAGTTACATGTCAGGGGATCAGCCCCAGCATTTT
NA	TRBD2	18	TRBV19	TRBJ2-1	CASSPWGRSGSLYNEQFF	TGTGCCAGTAGTCCATGGGGTAGGAGCGGGAGTCTCTACAATGAGCAGTTCTTC
NA	NA	14	TRBV27	TRBJ2-7	CASKASRTAYEQYF	TGTGCCAGCAAAGCCTCGCGGACTGCCTACGAGCAGTACTTC
NA	TRBD2	15	TRBV7-6	TRBJ2-1	CASSQTSGGGREQFF	TGTGCCAGCAGCCAGACTAGCGGGGGAGGAAGGGAGCAGTTCTTC
NA	TRBD1	14	TRBV18	TRBJ2-2	CASSPDRGFGELFF	TGTGCCAGCTCACCAGACAGGGGGTTCGGGGAGCTGTTTTTT
NA	NA	15	TRBV11-3	TRBJ2-3	CASSRQATSTDTQYF	TGTGCCAGCAGCCGACAGGCTACTAGCACAGATACGCAGTATTTT
NA	TRBD1	13	TRBV7-9	TRBJ1-3	CASSSPGGDTIYF	TGTGCCAGCAGCTCCCCAGGGGGAGACACCATATATTTT
NA	TRBD1	15	TRBV5-1	TRBJ2-3	CASSRTGGPTDTQYF	TGCGCCAGCAGCCGGACAGGGGGCCCCACAGATACGCAGTATTTT
NA	NA	14	TRBV28	TRBJ2-7	CASSLYQGRDEQYF	TGTGCCAGCAGTTTATACCAGGGAAGGGACGAGCAGTACTTC
NA	TRBD2	18	TRBV5-4	TRBJ2-1	CASSWRTSGHISYNEQFF	TGTGCCAGCAGCTGGAGGACTAGCGGGCATATATCCTACAATGAGCAGTTCTTC
NA	NA	12	TRBV5-1	TRBJ1-1	CASSQGNTEAFF	TGCGCCAGCAGCCAGGGGAACACTGAAGCTTTCTTT
NA	NA	16	TRBV11-3	TRBJ1-3	CASSLSPKSSGNTIYF	TGTGCCAGCAGCTTATCACCTAAAAGCTCTGGAAACACCATATATTTT
NA	NA	11	TRBV6-5	TRBJ2-5	CASSYLETQYF	TGTGCCAGCAGTTACCTTGAGACCCAGTACTTC
once	NA	13	TRBV6-5	TRBJ1-1	CASRYARDTEAFF	TGTGCCAGCAGGTACGCGAGGGACACTGAAGCTTTCTTT
NA	TRBD1	15	TRBV10-3	TRBJ1-2	CAISPSDRASYGYTF	TGTGCCATCAGCCCCTCGGACAGGGCTTCCTATGGCTACACCTTC
NA	TRBD2	15	TRBV28	TRBJ2-7	CASTTIGGTPYEQYF	TGTGCCAGCACCACCATCGGGGGGACGCCCTACGAGCAGTACTTC
many	NA	14	TRBV30	TRBJ1-3	CAWTVEQGKGTIYF	TGTGCCTGGACTGTGGAACAGGGAAAGGGCACCATATATTTT
NA	TRBD1	15	TRBV27	TRBJ1-2	CASSLLGQGSNRYTF	TGTGCCAGCAGTTTATTGGGACAGGGTTCAAACCGCTACACCTTC
NA	NA	14	TRBV30	TRBJ1-1	CAWNKDSLNTEAFF	TGTGCCTGGAACAAGGACAGCCTGAACACTGAAGCTTTCTTT
NA	NA	17	TRBV21-1	TRBJ2-5	CASSSLGLCRVGETQYF	TGTGCCAGCAGCAGCCTAGGGCTATGCAGGGTAGGCGAGACCCAGTACTTC
NA	NA	15	TRBV6-5	TRBJ1-4	CASSPTAATNEKLFF	TGTGCCAGCAGTCCCACAGCTGCAACTAATGAAAAACTGTTTTTT
NA	NA	15	TRBV3-1/TRBV3-2	TRBJ2-5	CASSQGDSTKETQYF	TGTGCCAGCAGCCAAGGGGACTCCACCAAAGAGACCCAGTACTTC